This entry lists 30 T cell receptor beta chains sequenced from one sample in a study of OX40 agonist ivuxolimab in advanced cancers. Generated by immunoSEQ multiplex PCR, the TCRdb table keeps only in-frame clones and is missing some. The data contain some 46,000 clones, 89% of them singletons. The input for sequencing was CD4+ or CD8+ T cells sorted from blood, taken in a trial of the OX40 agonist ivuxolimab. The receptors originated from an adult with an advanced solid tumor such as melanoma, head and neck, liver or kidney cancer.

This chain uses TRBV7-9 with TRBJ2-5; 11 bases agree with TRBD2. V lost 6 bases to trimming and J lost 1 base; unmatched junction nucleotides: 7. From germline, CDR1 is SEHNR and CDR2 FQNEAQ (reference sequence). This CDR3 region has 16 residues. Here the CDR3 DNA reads TGTGCCAGCAGTTCCGGGACTAGCGGAATCCAAGAGACCCAGTACTTC. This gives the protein CASSSGTSGIQETQYF.

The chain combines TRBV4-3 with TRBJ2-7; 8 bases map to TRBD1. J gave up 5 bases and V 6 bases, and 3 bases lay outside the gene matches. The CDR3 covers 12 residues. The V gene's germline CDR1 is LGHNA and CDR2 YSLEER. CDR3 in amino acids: CASSSGGNEQYF. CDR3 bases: TGCGCCAGCAGTTCAGGGGGCAACGAGCAGTACTTC.

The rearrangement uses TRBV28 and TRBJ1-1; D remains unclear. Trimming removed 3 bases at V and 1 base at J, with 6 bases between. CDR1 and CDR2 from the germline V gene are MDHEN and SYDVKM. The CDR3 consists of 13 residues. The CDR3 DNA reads TGTGCCAGCAGTTTTGTTGCGAACACTGAAGCTTTCTTT. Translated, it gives CASSFVANTEAFF.

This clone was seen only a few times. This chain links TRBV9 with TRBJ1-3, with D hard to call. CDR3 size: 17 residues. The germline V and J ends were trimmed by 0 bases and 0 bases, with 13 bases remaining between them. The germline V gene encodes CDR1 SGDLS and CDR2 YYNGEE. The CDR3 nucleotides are TGTGCCAGCAGCGTAGAAGGGAGCTTCTCCTCTGGAAACACCATATATTTT. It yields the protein CASSVEGSFSSGNTIYF.

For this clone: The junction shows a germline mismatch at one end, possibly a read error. This CDR3 reads CASSDGVTGGWYEQCF. The DNA of the CDR3 is TGTGCCAGCAGTGATGGCGTGACAGGGGGCTGGTACGAGCAGTGCTTC. The chain has TRBV6-1 and TRBJ2-7; 10 bases map to TRBD1. CDR1 MNHNS and CDR2 SASEGT come from the germline V gene. The CDR3 covers 16 residues.

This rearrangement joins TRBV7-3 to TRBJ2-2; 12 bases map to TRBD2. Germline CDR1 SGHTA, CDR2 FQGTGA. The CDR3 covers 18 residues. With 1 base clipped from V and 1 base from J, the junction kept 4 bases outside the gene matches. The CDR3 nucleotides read TGTGCCAGCAGCTTAATAGCACTAGCGGGAGGGAACACCGGGGAGCTGTTTTTT. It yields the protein CASSLIALAGGNTGELFF.

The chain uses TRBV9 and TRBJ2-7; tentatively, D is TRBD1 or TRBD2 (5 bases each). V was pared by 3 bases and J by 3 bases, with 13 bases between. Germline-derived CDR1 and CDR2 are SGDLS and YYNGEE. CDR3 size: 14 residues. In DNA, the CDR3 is TGTGCCAGCAGCGGCCGGGACGGCCACTACGAGCAGTACTTC. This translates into CASSGRDGHYEQYF.

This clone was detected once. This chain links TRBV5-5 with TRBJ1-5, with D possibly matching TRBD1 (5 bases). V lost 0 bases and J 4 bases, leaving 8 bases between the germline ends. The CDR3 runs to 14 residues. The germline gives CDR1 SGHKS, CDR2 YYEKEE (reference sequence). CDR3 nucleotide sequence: TGTGCCAGCAGCTTGGCCGACAGAAATCAGCCCCAGCATTTT. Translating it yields CASSLADRNQPQHF.

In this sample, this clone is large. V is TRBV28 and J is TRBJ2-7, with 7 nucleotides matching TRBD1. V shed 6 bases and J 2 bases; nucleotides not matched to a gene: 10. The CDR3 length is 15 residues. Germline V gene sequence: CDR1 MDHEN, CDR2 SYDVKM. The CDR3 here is CASRPNRDRPYEQYF. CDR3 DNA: TGTGCCAGCAGACCGAACAGGGACAGACCCTACGAGCAGTACTTC.

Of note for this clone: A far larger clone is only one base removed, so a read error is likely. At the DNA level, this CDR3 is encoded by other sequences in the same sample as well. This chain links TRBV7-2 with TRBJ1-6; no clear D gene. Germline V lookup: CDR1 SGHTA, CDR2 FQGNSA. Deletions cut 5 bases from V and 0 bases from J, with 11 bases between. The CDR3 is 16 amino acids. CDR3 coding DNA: TGTGCCAGCAGCCCGGACTGGAGCTCCTATAATTCACCCCTCCACTTT. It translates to CASSPDWSSYNSPLHF.

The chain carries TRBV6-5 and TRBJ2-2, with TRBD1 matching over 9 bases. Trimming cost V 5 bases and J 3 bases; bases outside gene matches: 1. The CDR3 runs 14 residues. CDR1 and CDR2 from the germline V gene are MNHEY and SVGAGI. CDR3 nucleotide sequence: TGTGCCAGCAGTGACAGGGGGTACACCGGGGAGCTGTTTTTT. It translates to CASSDRGYTGELFF.

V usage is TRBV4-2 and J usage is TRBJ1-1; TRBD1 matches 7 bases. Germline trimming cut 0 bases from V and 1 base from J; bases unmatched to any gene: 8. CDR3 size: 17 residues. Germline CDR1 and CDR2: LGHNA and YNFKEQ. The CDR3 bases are TGTGCCAGCAGCCAAGATCACAGGGGACTCTCGAACACTGAAGCTTTCTTT. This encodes CASSQDHRGLSNTEAFF.

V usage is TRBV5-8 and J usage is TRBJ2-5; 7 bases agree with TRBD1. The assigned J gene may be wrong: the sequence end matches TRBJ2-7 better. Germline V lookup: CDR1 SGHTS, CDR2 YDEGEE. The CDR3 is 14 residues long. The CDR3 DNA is TGTGCCAGCAGCCCCTGGGACAGTGGCTACGAGCAGTACTTC. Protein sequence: CASSPWDSGYEQYF.

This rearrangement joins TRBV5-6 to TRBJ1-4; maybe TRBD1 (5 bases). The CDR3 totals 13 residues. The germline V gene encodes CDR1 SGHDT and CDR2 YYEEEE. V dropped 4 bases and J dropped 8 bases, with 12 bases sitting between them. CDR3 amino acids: CASSVDTLEKLFF. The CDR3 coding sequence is TGTGCCAGCAGCGTGGACACATTGGAAAAACTGTTTTTT. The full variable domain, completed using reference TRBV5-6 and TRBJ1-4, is DAGVTQSPTHLIKTRGQQVTLRCSPKSGHDTVSWYQQALGQGPQFIFQYYEEEERQRGNFPDRFSGHQFPNYSSELNVNALLLGDSALYLCASSVDTLEKLFFGSGTQLSVL.

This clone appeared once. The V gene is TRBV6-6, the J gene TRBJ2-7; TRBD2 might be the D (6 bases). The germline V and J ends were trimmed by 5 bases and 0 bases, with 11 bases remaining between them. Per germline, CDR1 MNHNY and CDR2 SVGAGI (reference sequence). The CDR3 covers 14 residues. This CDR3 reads CASSPAGSSYEQYF. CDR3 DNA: TGTGCCAGCAGTCCCGCGGGGTCCTCCTACGAGCAGTACTTC.

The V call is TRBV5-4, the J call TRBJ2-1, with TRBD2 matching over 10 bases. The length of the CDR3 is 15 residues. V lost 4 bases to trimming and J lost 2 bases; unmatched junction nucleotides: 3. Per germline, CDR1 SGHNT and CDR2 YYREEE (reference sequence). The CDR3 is CASSPSGGAYNEQFF. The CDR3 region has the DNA TGTGCCAGCAGCCCTAGCGGGGGTGCCTACAATGAGCAGTTCTTC.

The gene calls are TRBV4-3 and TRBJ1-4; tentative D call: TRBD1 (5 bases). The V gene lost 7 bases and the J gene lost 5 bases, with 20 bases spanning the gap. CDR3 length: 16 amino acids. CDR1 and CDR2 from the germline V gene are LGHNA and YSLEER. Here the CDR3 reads CASKNGRYRTNEKLFF. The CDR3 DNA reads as TGCGCCAGCAAAAATGGGCGTTACAGGACCAATGAAAAACTGTTTTTT.

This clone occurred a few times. CDR3 DNA sequence: TGTGCCAGCAGCGCCGGGACTAGAAATTTCTACGAGCAGTACTTC. Its translation: CASSAGTRNFYEQYF. This sequence joins TRBV6-5 and TRBJ2-7, with TRBD2 identical over 8 bases. Trimming removed 6 bases from V and 3 bases from J; junction bases left unmatched: 10. The CDR3 length is 15 residues. The germline V gene encodes CDR1 MNHEY and CDR2 SVGAGI.

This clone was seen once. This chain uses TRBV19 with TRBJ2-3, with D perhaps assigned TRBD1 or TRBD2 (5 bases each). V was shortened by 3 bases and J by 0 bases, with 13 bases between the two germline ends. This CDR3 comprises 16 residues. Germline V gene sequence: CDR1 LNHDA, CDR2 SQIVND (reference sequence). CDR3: CASSIPRGVSTDTQYF. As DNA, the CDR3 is TGTGCCAGTAGTATCCCTAGAGGGGTGAGCACAGATACGCAGTATTTT.

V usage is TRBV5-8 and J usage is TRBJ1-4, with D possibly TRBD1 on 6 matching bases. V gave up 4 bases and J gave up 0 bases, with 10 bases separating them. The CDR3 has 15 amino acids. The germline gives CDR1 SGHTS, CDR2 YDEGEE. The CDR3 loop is CASSLDSSTNEKLFF. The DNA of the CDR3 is TGTGCCAGCAGCCTGGACAGTTCAACTAATGAAAAACTGTTTTTT.

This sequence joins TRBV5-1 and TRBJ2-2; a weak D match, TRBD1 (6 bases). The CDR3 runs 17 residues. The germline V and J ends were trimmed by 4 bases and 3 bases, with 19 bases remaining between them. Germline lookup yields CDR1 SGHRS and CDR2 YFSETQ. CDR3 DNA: TGCGCCAGCAGCCCCACACAAACAGGGCCCGACACCGGGGAGCTGTTTTTT. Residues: CASSPTQTGPDTGELFF.

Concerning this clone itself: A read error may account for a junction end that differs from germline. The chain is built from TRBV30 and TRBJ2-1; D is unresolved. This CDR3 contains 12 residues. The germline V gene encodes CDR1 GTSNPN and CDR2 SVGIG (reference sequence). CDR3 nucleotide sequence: TGTGCCTGGAGTGAGAGTTACAGTGAGCAGTTCTTC. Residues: CAWSESYSEQFF.

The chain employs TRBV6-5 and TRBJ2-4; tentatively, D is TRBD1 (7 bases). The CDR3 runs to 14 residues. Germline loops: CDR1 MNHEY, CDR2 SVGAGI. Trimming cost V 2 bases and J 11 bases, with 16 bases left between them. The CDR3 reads CASSYPETGEVQYF. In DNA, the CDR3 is TGTGCCAGCAGTTACCCGGAAACAGGGGAGGTTCAGTACTTC.

CDR3 region: CASRWEMNTEAFF. In DNA form, the CDR3 reads TGTGCCAGCAGGTGGGAGATGAACACTGAAGCTTTCTTT. This chain links TRBV7-9 with TRBJ1-1; D gene uncertain. Germline lookup yields CDR1 SEHNR and CDR2 FQNEAQ (reference sequence). Trimming stripped 6 bases from V and 0 bases from J, with 8 bases between. The length of the CDR3 is 13 residues. The whole variable domain, filled in from reference TRBV7-9 and TRBJ1-1, reads DTGVSQNPRHKITKRGQNVTFRCDPISEHNRLYWYRQTLGQGPEFLTYFQNEAQLEKSRLLSDRFSAERPKGSFSTLEIQRTEQGDSAMYLCASRWEMNTEAFFGQGTRLTVV.

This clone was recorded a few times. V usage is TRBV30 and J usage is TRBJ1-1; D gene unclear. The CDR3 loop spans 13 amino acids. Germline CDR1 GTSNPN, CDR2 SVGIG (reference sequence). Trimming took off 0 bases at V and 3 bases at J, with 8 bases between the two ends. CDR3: CAWSVAADTEAFF. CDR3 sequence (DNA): TGTGCCTGGAGTGTAGCCGCAGACACTGAAGCTTTCTTT.

The CDR3 coding sequence is TGTGCCAGCAGCAGCCAGGGGCCCAGCGTTACCTTC. Translating gives CASSSQGPSVTF. The rearrangement uses TRBV5-6 and TRBJ1-2; possible D gene TRBD1, 6 bases. CDR1 is SGHDT, CDR2 YYEEEE, per germline. The V end lost 4 bases, the J end lost 14 bases, and 18 bases lay between the germline ends. The CDR3 totals 12 residues.

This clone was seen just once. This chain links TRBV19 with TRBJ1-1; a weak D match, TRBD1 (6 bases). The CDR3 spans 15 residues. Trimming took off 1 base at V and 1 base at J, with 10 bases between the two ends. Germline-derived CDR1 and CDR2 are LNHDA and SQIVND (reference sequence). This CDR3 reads CASSIGGQGNTEAFF. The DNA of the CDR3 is TGTGCCAGTAGTATAGGGGGGCAAGGGAACACTGAAGCTTTCTTT.

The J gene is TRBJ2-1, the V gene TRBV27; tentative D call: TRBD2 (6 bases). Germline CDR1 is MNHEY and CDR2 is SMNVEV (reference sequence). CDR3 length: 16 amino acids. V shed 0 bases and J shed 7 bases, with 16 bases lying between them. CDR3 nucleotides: TGTGCCAGCAGTTTATCGGCGGGGCGGCTAGGGAATGAGCAGTTCTTC. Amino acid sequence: CASSLSAGRLGNEQFF.

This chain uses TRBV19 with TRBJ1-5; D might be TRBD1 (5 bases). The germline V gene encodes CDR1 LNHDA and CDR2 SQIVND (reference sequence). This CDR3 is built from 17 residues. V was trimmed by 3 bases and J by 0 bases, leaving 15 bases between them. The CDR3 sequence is CASSIQPGPYSNQPQHF. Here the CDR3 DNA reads TGTGCCAGTAGTATTCAGCCGGGACCCTATAGCAATCAGCCCCAGCATTTT.

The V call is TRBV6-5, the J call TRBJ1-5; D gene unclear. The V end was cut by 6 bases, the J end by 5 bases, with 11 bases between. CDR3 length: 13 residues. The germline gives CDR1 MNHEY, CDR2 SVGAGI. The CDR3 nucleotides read TGTGCCAGCAGCTACACCGGTGATCAGCCCCAGCATTTT. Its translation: CASSYTGDQPQHF.